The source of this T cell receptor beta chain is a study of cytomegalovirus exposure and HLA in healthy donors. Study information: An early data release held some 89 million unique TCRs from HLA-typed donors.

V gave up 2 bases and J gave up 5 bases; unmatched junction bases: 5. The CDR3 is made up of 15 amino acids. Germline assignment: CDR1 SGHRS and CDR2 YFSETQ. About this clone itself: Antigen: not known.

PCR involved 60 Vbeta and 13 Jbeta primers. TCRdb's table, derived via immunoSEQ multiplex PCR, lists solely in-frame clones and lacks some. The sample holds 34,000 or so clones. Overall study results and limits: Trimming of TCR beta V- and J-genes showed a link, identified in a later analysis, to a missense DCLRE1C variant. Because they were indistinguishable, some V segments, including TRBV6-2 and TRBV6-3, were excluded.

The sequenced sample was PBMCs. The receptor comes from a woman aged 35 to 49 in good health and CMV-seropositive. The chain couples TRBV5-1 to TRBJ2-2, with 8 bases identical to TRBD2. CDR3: CASSLPGGGTGELFF. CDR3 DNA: TGCGCCAGCAGCTTACCCGGGGGGGGAACCGGGGAGCTGTTTTTT.